The next 10 T cell receptor beta chains were all read from a single sample in a study of human T cells and chemical hapten exposure. This sample's time point: patch test 2, 6 weeks after DPC sensitization. This sample's treatment: therapeutic diphenylcyclopropenone sensitization with weekly scalp DPC. TCRdb redid the calling of the RACE reads with MiXCR, one entry per CDR3 protein. The data contain some 100,000 distinct CDR3 sequences, 9.3% of them seen just once; the ten biggest clones take up just over 2%. Sequenced material: whole blood, taken in connection with sensitization to the hapten diphenylcyclopropenone (DPC). The receptors come from a woman aged 40 to 49 with alopecia areata. Some clones in this sample may be carry-over from other donors' samples.

This clonotype was recorded a few times. The V call is TRBV7-2, the J call TRBJ2-3; D is unresolved. Deletions cut 5 bases from V and 2 bases from J, with 8 bases between. CDR3 size: 13 residues. CDR1 and CDR2 (germline): SGHTA, FQGNSA. The CDR3 reads CASSTTYTDTQYF. CDR3 sequence (DNA): TGTGCCAGCAGCACGACCTACACAGATACGCAGTATTTT.

In its sample, this clonotype was seen many times. The rearrangement joins TRBV11-2 to TRBJ2-1; D may correspond to TRBD1 or TRBD2 (5 bases each). CDR3 size: 15 residues. The germline V gene encodes CDR1 SGHAT and CDR2 FQNNGV. The germline V and J ends were trimmed by 5 bases and 3 bases, with 14 bases remaining between them. CDR3 protein: CASSTPGRNYNEQFF. In DNA, the CDR3 is TGTGCCAGCAGCACCCCGGGACGCAACTACAATGAGCAGTTCTTC.

The sample holds a few counts of this clonotype. The V gene is TRBV28, the J gene TRBJ2-1, with 8 bases identical to TRBD2. Germline V gene lookup returns CDR1 MDHEN and CDR2 SYDVKM. The CDR3 consists of 15 residues. The J segment lost 2 bases and the V segment lost 4 bases, leaving 4 bases of the junction unmatched. The CDR3 is CASSSRGGAYNEQFF. DNA of the CDR3: TGTGCCAGCAGTTCCCGGGGGGGCGCCTACAATGAGCAGTTCTTC. Variable domain in full (rest from reference TRBV28 and TRBJ2-1): DVKVTQSSRYLVKRTGEKVFLECVQDMDHENMFWYRQDPGLGLRLIYFSYDVKMKEKGDIPEGYSVSREKKERFSLILESASTNQTSMYLCASSSRGGAYNEQFFGPGTRLTVL.

This clonotype has only a few counts. The V and J genes are TRBV4-3 and TRBJ2-3; the D is unclear. The CDR3 is made up of 14 amino acids. The V and J ends lost 2 bases and 0 bases respectively, with 6 bases between them. Germline loops: CDR1 LGHNA, CDR2 YSLEER. CDR3 sequence reads: CASSQRRSTDTQYF. For the CDR3, the DNA is TGCGCCAGCAGCCAAAGAAGAAGCACAGATACGCAGTATTTT.

This clonotype was observed at least ten times. This chain joins TRBV18 and TRBJ2-7, with 10 bases fitting TRBD2. CDR3 length: 15 amino acids. Germline CDR1 and CDR2: KGHSH and LQKENI. Trimming took 4 bases from V and 6 from J; bases not matched to a gene: 9. The DNA for the CDR3 is TGTGCCAGCTCACTAACTAGCGGGACGTTAGGCGAGCAGTACTTC. It translates to CASSLTSGTLGEQYF.

This clonotype was found a few times. The chain links TRBV10-3 to TRBJ2-3, with D hard to call. Germline V gene data show CDR1 as ENHRY and CDR2 as SYGVKD. The ends were cut back, 4 bases at V and 4 bases at J, with 6 bases in the middle. This CDR3 has 12 amino acids. The DNA for the CDR3 is TGTGCCATCAGTGTTAAGGCAGATACGCAGTATTTT. This gives the protein CAISVKADTQYF.

This clonotype turned up a few times. The chain carries TRBV4-3 and TRBJ2-1, with 8 bases lining up with TRBD2. Losses at the gene ends were 0 bases for V and 6 bases for J; bases not matched to a gene: 10. The germline CDR1 and CDR2 sequences are LGHNA and YSLEER. The CDR3 length is 17 residues. CDR3 loop: CASSQDLGSGVRNEQFF. The CDR3 DNA sequence: TGCGCCAGCAGCCAAGATCTGGGTAGCGGGGTCCGCAATGAGCAGTTCTTC.

This clonotype was seen ten or more times. V and J are TRBV7-2 and TRBJ2-7; D tentatively reads TRBD1 or TRBD2 (6 bases each). Trimming shortened V by 0 bases and J by 7 bases, and 10 bases separated the two germline ends. The CDR3 consists of 13 residues. The germline V gene has CDR1 SGHTA and CDR2 FQGNSA. CDR3 bases: TGTGCCAGCAGCTTAGCAGGGGGGAAAGAGCAGTACTTC. Translated: CASSLAGGKEQYF.

This chain links TRBV5-6 with TRBJ2-7; D unresolved. From germline, CDR1 is SGHDT and CDR2 YYEEEE. V shed 2 bases and J shed 6 bases, with 9 bases lying between them. The CDR3 extends over 12 amino acids. The CDR3 spells CASSLRSGEQYF. In nucleotides, the CDR3 is TGTGCCAGCAGCTTAAGGTCGGGCGAGCAGTACTTC.

This chain connects TRBV5-1 to TRBJ2-7; 13 bases agree with TRBD2. V was pared by 4 bases and J by 6 bases, with 7 bases of the junction left unmatched. The CDR3 sequence is 15 residues long. CDR1 and CDR2 from the germline V gene are SGHRS and YFSETQ. CDR3 sequence (DNA): TGCGCCAGCAGCCCTTGGACTAGCGGGAGTGGCGAGCAGTACTTC. Encoded protein: CASSPWTSGSGEQYF.